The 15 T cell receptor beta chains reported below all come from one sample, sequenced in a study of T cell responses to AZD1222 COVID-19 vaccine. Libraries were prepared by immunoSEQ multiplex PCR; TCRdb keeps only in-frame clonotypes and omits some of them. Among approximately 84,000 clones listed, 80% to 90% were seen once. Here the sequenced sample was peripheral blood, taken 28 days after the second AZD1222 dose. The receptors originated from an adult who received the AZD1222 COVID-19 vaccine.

The CDR3 nucleotides read TGTGCTAGTGGTTTCGGGGGGAGTGAAGCTTTCTTT. Protein: CASGFGGSEAFF. The chain recombines TRBV12-5 with TRBJ1-1, with D maybe TRBD1 (5 bases). The germline V and J ends were trimmed by 3 bases and 7 bases, with 9 bases remaining between them. Per germline, CDR1 LGHNT and CDR2 FRNRAP. The CDR3 sequence is 12 residues long.

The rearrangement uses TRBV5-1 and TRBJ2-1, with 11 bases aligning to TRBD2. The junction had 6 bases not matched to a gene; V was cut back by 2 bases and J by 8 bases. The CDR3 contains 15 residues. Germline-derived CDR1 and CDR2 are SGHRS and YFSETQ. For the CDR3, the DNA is TGCGCCAGCAGCTTAGCTAGCGGGGGGAGGGATGAGCAGTTCTTC. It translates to CASSLASGGRDEQFF.

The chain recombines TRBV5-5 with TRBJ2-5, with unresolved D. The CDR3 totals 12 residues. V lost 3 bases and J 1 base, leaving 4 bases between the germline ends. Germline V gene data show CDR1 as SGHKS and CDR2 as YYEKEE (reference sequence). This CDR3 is CASSWGQETQYF. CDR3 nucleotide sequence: TGTGCCAGCAGCTGGGGCCAAGAGACCCAGTACTTC.

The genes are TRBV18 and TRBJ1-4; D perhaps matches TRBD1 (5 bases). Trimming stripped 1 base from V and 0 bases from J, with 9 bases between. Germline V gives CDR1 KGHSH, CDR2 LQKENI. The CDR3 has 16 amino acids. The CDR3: CASSPRGFATNEKLFF. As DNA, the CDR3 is TGTGCCAGCTCACCACGGGGCTTTGCAACTAATGAAAAACTGTTTTTT. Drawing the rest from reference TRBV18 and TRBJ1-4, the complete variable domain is NAGVMQNPRHLVRRRGQEARLRCSPMKGHSHVYWYRQLPEEGLKFMVYLQKENIIDESGMPKERFSAEFPKEGPSILRIQQVVRGDSAAYFCASSPRGFATNEKLFFGSGTQLSVL.

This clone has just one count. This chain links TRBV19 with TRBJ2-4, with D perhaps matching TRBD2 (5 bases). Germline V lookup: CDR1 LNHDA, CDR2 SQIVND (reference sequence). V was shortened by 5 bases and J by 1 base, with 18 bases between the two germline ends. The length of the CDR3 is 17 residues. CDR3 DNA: TGTGCCAGTAGTGAGAAACAGAGGCCGGGGGCCAAAAACATTCAGTACTTC. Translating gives CASSEKQRPGAKNIQYF.

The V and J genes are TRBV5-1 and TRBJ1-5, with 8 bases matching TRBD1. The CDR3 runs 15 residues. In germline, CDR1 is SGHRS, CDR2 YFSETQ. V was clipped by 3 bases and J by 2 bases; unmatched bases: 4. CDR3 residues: CASSSDRVGNQPQHF. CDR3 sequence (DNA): TGCGCCAGCAGCTCGGACAGGGTTGGCAATCAGCCCCAGCATTTT.

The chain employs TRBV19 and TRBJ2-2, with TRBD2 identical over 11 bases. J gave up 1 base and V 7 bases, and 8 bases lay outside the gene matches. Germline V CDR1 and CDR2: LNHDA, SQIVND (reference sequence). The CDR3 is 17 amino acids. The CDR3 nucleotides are TGTGCCAGTACCGGCCGAACTAGCGGGGGGAACACCGGGGAGCTGTTTTTT. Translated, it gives CASTGRTSGGNTGELFF.

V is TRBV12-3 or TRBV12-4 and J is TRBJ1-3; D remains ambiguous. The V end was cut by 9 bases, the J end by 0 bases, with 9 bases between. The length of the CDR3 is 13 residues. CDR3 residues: CASYSASGNTIYF. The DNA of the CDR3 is TGTGCCAGTTACAGCGCCTCTGGAAACACCATATATTTT.

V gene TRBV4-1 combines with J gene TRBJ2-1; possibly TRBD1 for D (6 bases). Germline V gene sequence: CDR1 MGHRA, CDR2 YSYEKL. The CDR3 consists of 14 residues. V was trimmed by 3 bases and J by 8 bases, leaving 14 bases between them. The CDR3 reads CASSQLGQGYEQFF. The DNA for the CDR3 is TGCGCCAGCAGCCAGCTCGGCCAGGGGTATGAGCAGTTCTTC.

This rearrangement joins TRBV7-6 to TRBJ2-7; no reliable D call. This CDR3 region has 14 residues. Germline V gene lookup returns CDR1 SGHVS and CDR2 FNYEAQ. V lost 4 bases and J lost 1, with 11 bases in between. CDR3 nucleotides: TGTGCCAGCAGCTATGATCCCGGGTCCTACGAGCAGTACTTC. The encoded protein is CASSYDPGSYEQYF.

As DNA, the CDR3 is TGTGCCAGCACCACGACTTTGGATGCTAATTCACCCCTCCACTTT. As protein: CASTTTLDANSPLHF. The chain links TRBV7-8 to TRBJ1-6; D gene unclear. The germline gives CDR1 SGHVS, CDR2 FQNEAQ. This CDR3 comprises 15 residues. The V and J ends lost 7 bases and 6 bases respectively, with 16 bases between them.

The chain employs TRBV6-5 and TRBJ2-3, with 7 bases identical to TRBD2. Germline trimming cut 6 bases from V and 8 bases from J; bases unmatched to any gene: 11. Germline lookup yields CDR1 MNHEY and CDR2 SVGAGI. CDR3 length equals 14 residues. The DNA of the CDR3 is TGTGCCAGCAGGGCGGGACTAACTTTGATTACGCAGTATTTT. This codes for CASRAGLTLITQYF.

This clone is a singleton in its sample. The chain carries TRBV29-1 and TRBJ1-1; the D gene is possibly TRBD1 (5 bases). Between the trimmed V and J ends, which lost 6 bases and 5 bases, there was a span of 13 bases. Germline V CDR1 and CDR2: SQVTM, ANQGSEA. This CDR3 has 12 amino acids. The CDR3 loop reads CSVDLQGTEAFF. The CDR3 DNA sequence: TGCAGCGTCGATCTCCAGGGAACTGAAGCTTTCTTT.

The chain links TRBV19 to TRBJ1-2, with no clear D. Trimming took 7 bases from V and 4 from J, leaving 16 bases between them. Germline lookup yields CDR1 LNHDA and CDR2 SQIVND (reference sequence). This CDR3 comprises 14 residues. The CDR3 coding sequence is TGTGCCAGTACCCCCACAGTGGGTACCTATGGCTACACCTTC. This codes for CASTPTVGTYGYTF.

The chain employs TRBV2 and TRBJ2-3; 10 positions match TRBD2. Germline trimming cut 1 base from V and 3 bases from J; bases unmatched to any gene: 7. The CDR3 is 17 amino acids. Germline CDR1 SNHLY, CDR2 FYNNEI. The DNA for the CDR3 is TGTGCCAGCAGTGAAGAGGGGTTAGCGGGGGGTACAGATACGCAGTATTTT. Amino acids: CASSEEGLAGGTDTQYF.